Described below is a single TCR beta chain sequence and its context. The sample belongs to a study of blood T cells in healthy people across ages. From germline, CDR1 is SGHTA and CDR2 FQGNSA. This CDR3 has 15 amino acids. The V segment lost 3 bases and the J segment 7 bases; nucleotides outside the gene matches: 7. A J-beta primer mix and a sample-barcoded 5' primer were used in a second PCR of roughly 7 to 12 cycles. TCRdb independently ran MiXCR on the 5' RACE reads; one entry per CDR3 protein. The sample consists of fewer than 2 million distinct CDR3 sequences, roughly two fifths of them appearing once.

Sequenced: blood. This chain uses TRBV7-2 with TRBJ2-1, with 9 positions matching TRBD1. The receptor comes from a human donor in good health. The CDR3 DNA follows: TGTGCCAGCAGCTTGGGACAGGGACTTTGGAATGAGCAGTTCTTC. Residues: CASSLGQGLWNEQFF.